The 2 T cell receptor beta chains below all came from one sample that was sequenced in a study of cytomegalovirus exposure and HLA in healthy donors. 13 Jbeta primers and 60 Vbeta primers were used for the PCR. Clones were read by immunoSEQ multiplex PCR, and TCRdb kept only the in-frame ones, dropping some. The table lists 110,000 to 150,000 clones, roughly four fifths of them singletons. Specimen: PBMCs. Receptors were obtained from a male donor in good health and CMV-seronegative.

This clone appeared once. CDR3 protein: CASRPFPPTGGNEKLFF. The DNA for the CDR3 is TGTGCCAGCAGGCCTTTTCCCCCGACAGGGGGCAATGAAAAACTGTTTTTT. The gene calls are TRBV27 and TRBJ1-4; the match to TRBD1 covers 10 bases. The CDR3 has 17 amino acids. CDR1 MNHEY and CDR2 SMNVEV come from the germline V gene (reference sequence). V trimming: 6 bases; J trimming: 5 bases; junction bases outside the gene matches: 12.

J is TRBJ2-7 and V is TRBV2; 8 positions match TRBD1. This CDR3 spans 13 amino acids. J gave up 6 bases and V 6 bases, and 7 bases lay outside the gene matches. Germline V gene sequence: CDR1 SNHLY, CDR2 FYNNEI. The CDR3 protein is CASRGQGSGEQYF. DNA of the CDR3: TGTGCCAGCAGAGGACAGGGTTCAGGCGAGCAGTACTTC.